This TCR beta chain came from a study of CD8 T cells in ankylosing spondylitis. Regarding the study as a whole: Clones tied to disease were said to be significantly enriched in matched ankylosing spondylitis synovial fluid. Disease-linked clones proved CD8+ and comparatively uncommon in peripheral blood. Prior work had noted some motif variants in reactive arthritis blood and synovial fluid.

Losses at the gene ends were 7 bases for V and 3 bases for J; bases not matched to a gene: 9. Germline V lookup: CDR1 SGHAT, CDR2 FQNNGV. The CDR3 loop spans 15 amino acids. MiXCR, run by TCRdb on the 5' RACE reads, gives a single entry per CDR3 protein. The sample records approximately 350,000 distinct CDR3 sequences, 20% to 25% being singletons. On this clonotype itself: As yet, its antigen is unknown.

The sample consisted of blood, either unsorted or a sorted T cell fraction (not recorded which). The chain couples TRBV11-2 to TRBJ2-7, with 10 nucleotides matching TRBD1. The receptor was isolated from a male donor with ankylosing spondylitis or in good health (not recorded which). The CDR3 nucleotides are TGTGCCAGCACCCCCCGGGACAGGGGTATCTACGAGCAGTACTTC. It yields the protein CASTPRDRGIYEQYF.